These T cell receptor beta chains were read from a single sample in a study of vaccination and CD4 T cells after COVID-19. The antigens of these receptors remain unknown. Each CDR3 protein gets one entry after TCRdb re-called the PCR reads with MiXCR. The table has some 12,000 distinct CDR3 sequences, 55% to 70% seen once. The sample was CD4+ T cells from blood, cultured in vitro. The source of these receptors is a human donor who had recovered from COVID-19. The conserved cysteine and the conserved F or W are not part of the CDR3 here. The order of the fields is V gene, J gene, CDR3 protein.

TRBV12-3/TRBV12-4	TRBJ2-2	ASTNTGKLF
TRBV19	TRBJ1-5	ASTLGTGYSNQPQH
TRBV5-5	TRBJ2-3	ASSQTPDTQY
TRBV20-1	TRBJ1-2	SAAPTSMGSGGYT
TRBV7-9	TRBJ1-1	ASSLGLPGRETEAF
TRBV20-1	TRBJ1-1	SAQVGTSNTEAF
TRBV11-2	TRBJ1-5	ASSTQGNSQPQH
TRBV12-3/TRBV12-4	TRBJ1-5	ASSPAGGSGQPQH
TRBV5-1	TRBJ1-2	ASSLLGTGANYGYT
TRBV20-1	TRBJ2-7	SARGTSFSYEQY
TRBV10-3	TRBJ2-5	AISDPKGTNRREETQY
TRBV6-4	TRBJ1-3	ASSAPGHIHSGNTIY
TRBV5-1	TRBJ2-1	ASSSQRGGRNEQF
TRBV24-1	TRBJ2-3	ATSGLTDTQY
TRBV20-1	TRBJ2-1	SASAGVFAEQF
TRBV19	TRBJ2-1	ASSTKGDRGLGSEQF
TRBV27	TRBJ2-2	ASSFGTVITGELF
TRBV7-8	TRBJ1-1	ASTQRGEAF
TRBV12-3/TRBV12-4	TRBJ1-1	ASTPRGRMTEAF
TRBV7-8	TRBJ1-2	ASSVLQGGYGYT
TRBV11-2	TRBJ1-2	ASSLNWDRANYGYT
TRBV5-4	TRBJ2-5	ASSFGQGDQETQY
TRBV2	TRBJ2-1	ASSYGRSYNEQF
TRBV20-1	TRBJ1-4	SARDLGGQPTEKLF
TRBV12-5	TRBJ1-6	ASGPGLNSPLH
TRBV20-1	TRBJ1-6	SARAARNPPLH
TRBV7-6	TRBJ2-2	ASSKSSGGITDTGELF
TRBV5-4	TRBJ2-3	ASSLGGTSYRTDTQY
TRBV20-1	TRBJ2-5	SAHPDLAGQQETQY
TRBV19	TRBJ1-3	ASRKVRGPAGGNTIY
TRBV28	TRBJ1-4	ASSPSGATNEKLF
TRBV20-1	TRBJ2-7	SARGVSYEQY
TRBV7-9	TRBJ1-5	ASSLGQGSGGNQPQH
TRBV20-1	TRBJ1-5	SASGPNNQPQH
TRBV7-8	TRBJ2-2	ASSSGRTKVTGELF
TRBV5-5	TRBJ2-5	ASILTGGNQETQY
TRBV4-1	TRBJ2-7	ASSHGQGYEQY
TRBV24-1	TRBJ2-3	ATSDPTSGLTDTQY
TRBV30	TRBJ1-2	AWIALGSDYGYT
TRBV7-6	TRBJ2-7	ASSPQTGETYEQY
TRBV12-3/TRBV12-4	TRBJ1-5	ASSFRLAVPRSQH
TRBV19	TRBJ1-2	ASSIGNRANYGYT
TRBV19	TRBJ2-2	ASSPGTSVPGELF
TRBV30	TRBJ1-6	AWSVRGQGSSPLH
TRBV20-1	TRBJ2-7	SAKGRRTYEQY
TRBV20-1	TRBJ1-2	SAPLPQGNYGYT
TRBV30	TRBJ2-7	AWRAPRVRPYEQY
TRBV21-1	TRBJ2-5	ASTGLAGFQETQY
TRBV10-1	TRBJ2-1	ASSESFLASFYDEQF
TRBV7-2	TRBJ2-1	ASSRSGTTLSDEQF
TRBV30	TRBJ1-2	AWSRFADRRQWGYT
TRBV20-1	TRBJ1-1	SAGSNTEAF
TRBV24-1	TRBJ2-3	ATSPRGIDTQY
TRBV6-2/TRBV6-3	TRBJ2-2	ASNDRGGGSTGELF
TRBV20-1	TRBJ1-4	SASGQGSEKLF